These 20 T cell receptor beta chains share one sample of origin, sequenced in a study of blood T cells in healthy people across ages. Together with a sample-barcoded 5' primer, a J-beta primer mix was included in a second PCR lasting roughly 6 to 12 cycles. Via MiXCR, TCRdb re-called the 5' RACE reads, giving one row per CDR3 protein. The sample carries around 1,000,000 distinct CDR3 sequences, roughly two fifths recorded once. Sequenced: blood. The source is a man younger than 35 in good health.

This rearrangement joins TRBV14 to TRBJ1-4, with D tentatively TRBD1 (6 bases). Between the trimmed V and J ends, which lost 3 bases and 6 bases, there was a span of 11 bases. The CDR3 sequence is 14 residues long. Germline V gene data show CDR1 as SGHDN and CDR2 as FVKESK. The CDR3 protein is CASSHDRFYEKLFF. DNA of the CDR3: TGTGCCAGCAGCCACGACAGGTTTTATGAAAAACTGTTTTTT.

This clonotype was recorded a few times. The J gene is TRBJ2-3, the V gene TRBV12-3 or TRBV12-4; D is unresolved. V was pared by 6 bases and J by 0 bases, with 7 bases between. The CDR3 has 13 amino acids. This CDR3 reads CASRMGSTDTQYF. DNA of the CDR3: TGTGCCAGCAGAATGGGCAGCACAGATACGCAGTATTTT.

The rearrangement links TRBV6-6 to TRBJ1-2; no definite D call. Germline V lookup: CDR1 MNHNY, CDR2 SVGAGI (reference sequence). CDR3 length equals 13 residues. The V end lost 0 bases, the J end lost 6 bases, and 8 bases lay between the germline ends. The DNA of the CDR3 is TGTGCCAGCAGTTACTCGCAAAGGGATGGCTACACCTTC. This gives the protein CASSYSQRDGYTF.

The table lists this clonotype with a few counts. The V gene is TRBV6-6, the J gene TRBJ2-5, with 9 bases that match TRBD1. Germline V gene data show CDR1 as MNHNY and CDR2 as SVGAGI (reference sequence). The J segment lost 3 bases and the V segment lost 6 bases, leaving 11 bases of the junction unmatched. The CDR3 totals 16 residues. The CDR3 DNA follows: TGTGCCAGCAGACGAAGGGACAGGGATGGGGAAGAGACCCAGTACTTC. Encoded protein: CASRRRDRDGEETQYF.

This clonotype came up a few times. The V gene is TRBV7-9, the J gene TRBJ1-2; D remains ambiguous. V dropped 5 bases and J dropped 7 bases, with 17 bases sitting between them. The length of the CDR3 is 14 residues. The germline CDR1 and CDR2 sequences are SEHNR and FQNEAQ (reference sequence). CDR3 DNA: TGTGCCAGCAGCAAAGATGATGGTCTGACTGGCTACACCTTC. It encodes CASSKDDGLTGYTF.

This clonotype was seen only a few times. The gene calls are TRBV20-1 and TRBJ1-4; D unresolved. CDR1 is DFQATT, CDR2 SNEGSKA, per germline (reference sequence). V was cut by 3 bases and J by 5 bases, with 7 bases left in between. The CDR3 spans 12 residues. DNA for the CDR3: TGCAGTGCTAGCGGGCCCAATGAAAAACTGTTTTTT. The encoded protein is CSASGPNEKLFF.

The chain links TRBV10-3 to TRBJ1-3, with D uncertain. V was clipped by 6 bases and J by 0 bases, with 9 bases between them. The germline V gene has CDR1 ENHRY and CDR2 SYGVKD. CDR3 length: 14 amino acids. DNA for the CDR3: TGTGCCATCAGACGCGAAGGCTCTGGAAACACCATATATTTT. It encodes CAIRREGSGNTIYF.

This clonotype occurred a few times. CDR3 amino acids: CASTPASGAYNEQFF. For the CDR3, the DNA is TGTGCCAGCACCCCCGCTAGCGGGGCATACAATGAGCAGTTCTTC. The V gene is TRBV7-6, the J gene TRBJ2-1, with 9 bases identical to TRBD2. Germline CDR1 reads SGHVS; CDR2 reads FNYEAQ. Losses at the gene ends were 7 bases for V and 4 bases for J; bases not matched to a gene: 8. The CDR3 is 15 amino acids. Full variable domain (rest looked up from reference TRBV7-6 and TRBJ2-1): GAGVSQSPRYKVTKRGQDVALRCDPISGHVSLYWYRQALGQGPEFLTYFNYEAQQDKSGLPNDRFSAERPEGSISTLTIQRTEQRDSAMYRCASTPASGAYNEQFFGPGTRLTVL.

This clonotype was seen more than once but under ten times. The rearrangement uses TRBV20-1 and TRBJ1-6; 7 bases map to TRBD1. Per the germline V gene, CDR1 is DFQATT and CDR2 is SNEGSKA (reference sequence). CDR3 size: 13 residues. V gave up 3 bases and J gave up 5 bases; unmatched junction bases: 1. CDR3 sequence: CSASGTDNSPLHF. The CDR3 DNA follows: TGCAGTGCTAGTGGGACAGATAATTCACCCCTCCACTTT.

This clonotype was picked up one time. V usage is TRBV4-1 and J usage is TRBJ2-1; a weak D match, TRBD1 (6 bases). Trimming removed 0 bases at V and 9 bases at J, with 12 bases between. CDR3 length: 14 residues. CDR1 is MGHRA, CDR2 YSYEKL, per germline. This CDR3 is CASSQDLVDSEQFF. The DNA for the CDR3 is TGCGCCAGCAGCCAAGATCTTGTGGACAGTGAGCAGTTCTTC.

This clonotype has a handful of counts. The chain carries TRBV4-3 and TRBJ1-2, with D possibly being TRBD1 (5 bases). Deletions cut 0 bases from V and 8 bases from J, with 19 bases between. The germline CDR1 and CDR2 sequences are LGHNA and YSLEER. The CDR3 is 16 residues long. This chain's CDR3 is CASSQDGRQGQWGYTF. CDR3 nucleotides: TGCGCCAGCAGCCAAGATGGTCGTCAGGGTCAGTGGGGCTACACCTTC.

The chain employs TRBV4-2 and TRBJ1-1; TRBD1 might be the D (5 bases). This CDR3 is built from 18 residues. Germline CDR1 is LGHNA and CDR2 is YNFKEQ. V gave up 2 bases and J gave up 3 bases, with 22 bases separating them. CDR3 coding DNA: TGTGCCAGCAGCCAAATAACCGGCCAGGCGGGGCGGGACACTGAAGCTTTCTTT. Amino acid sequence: CASSQITGQAGRDTEAFF.

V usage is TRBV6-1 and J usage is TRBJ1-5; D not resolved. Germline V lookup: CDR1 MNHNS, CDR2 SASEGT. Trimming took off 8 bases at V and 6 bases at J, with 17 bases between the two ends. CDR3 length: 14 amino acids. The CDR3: CASCDLRGVQPQHF. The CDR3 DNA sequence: TGTGCCAGCTGCGATCTTCGGGGTGTTCAGCCCCAGCATTTT.

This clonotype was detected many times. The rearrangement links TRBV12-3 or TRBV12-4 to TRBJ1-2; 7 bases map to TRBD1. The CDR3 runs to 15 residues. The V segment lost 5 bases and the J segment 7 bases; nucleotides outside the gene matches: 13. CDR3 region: CASSRSDRSSAGYTF. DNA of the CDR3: TGTGCCAGCAGTCGATCGGACAGGTCGAGCGCTGGCTACACCTTC.

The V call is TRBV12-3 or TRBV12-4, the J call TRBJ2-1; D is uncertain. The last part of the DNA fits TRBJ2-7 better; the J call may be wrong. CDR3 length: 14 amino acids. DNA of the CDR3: TGTGCCAGCAGTTTGGTTCCGCCGTACAATGAGCAGTACTTC. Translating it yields CASSLVPPYNEQYF.

The CDR3 sequence: CASSLTGGPGSQYF. For the CDR3, the DNA is TGTGCCAGCAGTCTGACAGGGGGCCCCGGGTCCCAGTACTTC. This chain uses TRBV27 with TRBJ2-7; 10 nucleotides line up with TRBD1. The J segment lost 10 bases and the V segment lost 5 bases, leaving 11 bases of the junction unmatched. The CDR3 has 14 residues. The germline V gene has CDR1 MNHEY and CDR2 SMNVEV (reference sequence).

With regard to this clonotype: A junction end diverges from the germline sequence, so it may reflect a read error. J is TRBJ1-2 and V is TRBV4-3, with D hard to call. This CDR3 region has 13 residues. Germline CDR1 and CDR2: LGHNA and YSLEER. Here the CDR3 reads CASSQDREDGYTF. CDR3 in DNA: TGTGCCAGCAGCCAAGATCGCGAGGATGGCTACACCTTC.

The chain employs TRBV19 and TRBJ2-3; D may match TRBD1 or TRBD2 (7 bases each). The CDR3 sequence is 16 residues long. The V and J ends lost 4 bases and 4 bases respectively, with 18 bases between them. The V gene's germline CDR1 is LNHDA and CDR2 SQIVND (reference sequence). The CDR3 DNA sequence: TGTGCCAGTAGTACCCCGGGGAGGGGGCGGCCAGATACGCAGTATTTT. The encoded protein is CASSTPGRGRPDTQYF.

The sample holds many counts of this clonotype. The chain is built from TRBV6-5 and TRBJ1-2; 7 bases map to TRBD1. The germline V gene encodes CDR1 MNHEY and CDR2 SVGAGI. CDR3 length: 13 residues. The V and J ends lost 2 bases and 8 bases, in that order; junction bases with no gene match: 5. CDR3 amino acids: CASSYGRGRGYTF. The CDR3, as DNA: TGTGCCAGCAGTTACGGGAGGGGGCGAGGCTACACCTTC.

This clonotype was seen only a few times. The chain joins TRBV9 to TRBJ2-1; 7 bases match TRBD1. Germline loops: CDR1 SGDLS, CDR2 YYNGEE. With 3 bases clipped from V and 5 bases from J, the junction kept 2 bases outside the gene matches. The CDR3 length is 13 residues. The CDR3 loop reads CASSGQGDNEQFF. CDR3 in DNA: TGTGCCAGCAGCGGACAGGGTGACAATGAGCAGTTCTTC.